This T cell receptor beta chain was recorded in a study of T-cell reconstitution after alpha-beta-depleted transplantation in children. This clonotype has a count of ten or more. V was shortened by 3 bases and J by 1 base, with 13 bases between the two germline ends. This CDR3 spans 16 amino acids. Germline-derived CDR1 and CDR2 are MNHEY and SMNVEV (reference sequence). This sample's TCRbeta library carried unique molecular identifier barcodes. TCRdb reanalysed the PCR reads using MiXCR and keeps one entry per CDR3 protein. The repertoire holds about 72,000 distinct CDR3 sequences, with about 7.3% as singletons.

This clonotype was sampled from a human donor who donated a stem cell graft to a child with acute lymphoblastic leukemia. The sequences come from PBMCs from the stem cell graft donor, collected from the stem cell graft. This chain connects TRBV27 to TRBJ1-5, with a possible D match to TRBD1 (6 bases). This CDR3 is CASSLRAGASNQPQHF. The CDR3 DNA follows: TGTGCCAGCAGTTTGAGGGCAGGGGCAAGCAATCAGCCCCAGCATTTT.